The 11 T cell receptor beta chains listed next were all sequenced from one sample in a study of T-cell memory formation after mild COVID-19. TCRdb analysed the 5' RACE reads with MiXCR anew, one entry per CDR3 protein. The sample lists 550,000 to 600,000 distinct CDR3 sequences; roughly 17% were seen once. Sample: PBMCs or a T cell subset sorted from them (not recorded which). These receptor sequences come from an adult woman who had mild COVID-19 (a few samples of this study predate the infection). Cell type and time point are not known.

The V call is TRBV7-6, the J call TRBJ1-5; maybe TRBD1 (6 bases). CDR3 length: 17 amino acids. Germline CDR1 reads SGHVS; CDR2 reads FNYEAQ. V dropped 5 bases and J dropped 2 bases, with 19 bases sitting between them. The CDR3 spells CASSPDSYRVGNQPQHF. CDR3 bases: TGTGCCAGCAGCCCAGACTCTTACAGGGTGGGCAATCAGCCCCAGCATTTT.

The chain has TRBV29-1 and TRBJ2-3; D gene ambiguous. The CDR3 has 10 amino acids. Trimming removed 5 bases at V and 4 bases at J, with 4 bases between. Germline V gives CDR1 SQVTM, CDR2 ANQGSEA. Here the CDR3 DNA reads TGCAGCGTTAGCCCAGATACGCAGTATTTT. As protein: CSVSPDTQYF.

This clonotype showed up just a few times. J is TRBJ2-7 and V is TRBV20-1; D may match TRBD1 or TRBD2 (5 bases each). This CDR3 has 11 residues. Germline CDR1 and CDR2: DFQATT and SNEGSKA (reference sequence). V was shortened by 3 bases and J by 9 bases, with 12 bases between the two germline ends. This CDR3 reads CSARGPSRQYF. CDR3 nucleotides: TGCAGTGCTAGGGGACCTAGTAGGCAGTACTTC.

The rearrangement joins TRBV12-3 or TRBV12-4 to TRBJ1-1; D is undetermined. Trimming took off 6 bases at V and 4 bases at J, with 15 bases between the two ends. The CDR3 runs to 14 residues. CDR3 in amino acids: CASSSQTVTTEAFF. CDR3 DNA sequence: TGTGCCAGCAGCTCCCAGACTGTGACCACTGAAGCTTTCTTT.

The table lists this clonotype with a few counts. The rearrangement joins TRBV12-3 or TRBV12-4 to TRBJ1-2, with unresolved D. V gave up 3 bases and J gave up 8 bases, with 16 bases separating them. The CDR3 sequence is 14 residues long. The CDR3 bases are TGTGCCAGCAGTTTGGACCTCACCGTAGGAGGCTACACCTTC. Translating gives CASSLDLTVGGYTF.

CDR3 loop: CASSLGTPVTHF. CDR3 sequence (DNA): TGTGCCAGCAGTTTGGGGACCCCAGTAACGCATTTT. This chain connects TRBV12-3 or TRBV12-4 to TRBJ1-5, with D possibly TRBD1 on 5 matching bases. The CDR3 has 12 residues. Trimming pared 3 bases from V and 15 bases from J, leaving 15 bases between.

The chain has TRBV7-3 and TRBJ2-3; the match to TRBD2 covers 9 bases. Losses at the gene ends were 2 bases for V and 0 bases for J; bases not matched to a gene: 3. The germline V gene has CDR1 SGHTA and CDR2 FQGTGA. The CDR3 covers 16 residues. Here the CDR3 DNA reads TGTGCCAGCAGCTTACTAGCGGGGACTAGCACAGATACGCAGTATTTT. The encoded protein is CASSLLAGTSTDTQYF.

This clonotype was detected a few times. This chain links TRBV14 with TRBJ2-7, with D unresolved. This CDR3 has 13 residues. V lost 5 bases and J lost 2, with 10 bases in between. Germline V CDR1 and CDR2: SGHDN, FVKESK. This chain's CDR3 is CASSSTEPYEQYF. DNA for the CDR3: TGTGCCAGCAGCTCGACGGAACCCTACGAGCAGTACTTC.

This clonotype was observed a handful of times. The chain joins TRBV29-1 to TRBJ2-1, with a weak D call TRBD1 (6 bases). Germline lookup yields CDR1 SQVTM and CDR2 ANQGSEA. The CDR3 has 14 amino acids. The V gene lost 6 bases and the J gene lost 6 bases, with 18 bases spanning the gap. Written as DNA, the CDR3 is TGCAGCGTCGTCAGGGGTATGGGTATCAATGAGCAGTTCTTC. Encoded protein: CSVVRGMGINEQFF.

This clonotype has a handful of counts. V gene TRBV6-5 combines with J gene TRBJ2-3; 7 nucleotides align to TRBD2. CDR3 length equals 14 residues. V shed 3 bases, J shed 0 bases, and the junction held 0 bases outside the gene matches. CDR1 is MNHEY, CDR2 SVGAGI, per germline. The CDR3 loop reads CASSYSGSTDTQYF. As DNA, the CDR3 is TGTGCCAGCAGTTATAGCGGGAGCACAGATACGCAGTATTTT.

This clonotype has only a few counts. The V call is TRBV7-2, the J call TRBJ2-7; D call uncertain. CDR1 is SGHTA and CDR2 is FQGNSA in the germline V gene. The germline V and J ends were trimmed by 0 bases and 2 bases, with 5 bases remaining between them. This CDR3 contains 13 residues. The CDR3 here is CASSLAEPYEQYF. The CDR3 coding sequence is TGTGCCAGCAGCTTAGCGGAGCCCTACGAGCAGTACTTC.